Each of the 31 T cell receptor beta chains below was sequenced from the same sample in a study of radiation and T cells in renal cell carcinoma. TCRdb keeps only in-frame clones here, not all; method: immunoSEQ multiplex PCR. The sample contains 20,000 to 25,000 clones, 80% of which appear only once. Described time point: baseline pretreatment blood. As for treatment: 15 Gy SBRT to primary tumor, nephrectomy 4 weeks later. Sequenced here: blood, sampled from a patient whose treatment included radiotherapy and nephrectomy. These receptors were taken from a man between 60 and 75 years old with renal cell carcinoma.

This chain connects TRBV27 to TRBJ2-7; D perhaps matches TRBD1 (6 bases). V was trimmed by 6 bases and J by 2 bases, leaving 20 bases between them. The CDR3 has 16 amino acids. CDR1 is MNHEY and CDR2 is SMNVEV in the germline V gene (reference sequence). CDR3 nucleotide sequence: TGTGCCAGCAGCTTCGGCGGCGCCGGGGACACCTACGAGCAGTACTTC. Its protein is CASSFGGAGDTYEQYF.

V gene TRBV5-1 combines with J gene TRBJ2-2, with D possibly being TRBD1 (5 bases). CDR3 length: 13 residues. Germline CDR1 and CDR2: SGHRS and YFSETQ. Trimming removed 4 bases at V and 5 bases at J, with 9 bases between. CDR3 amino acids: CASSLRVTGELFF. The CDR3 region has the DNA TGCGCCAGCAGCCTCAGGGTGACCGGGGAGCTGTTTTTT. Filled out from reference TRBV5-1 and TRBJ2-2, the complete variable domain reads KAGVTQTPRYLIKTRGQQVTLSCSPISGHRSVSWYQQTPGQGLQFLFEYFSETQRNKGNFPGRFSGRQFSNSRSEMNVSTLELGDSALYLCASSLRVTGELFFGEGSRLTVL.

The chain links TRBV5-6 to TRBJ2-3, with D possibly called TRBD1 or TRBD2 (5 bases each). From germline, CDR1 is SGHDT and CDR2 YYEEEE. Trimming stripped 1 base from V and 10 bases from J, with 7 bases between. This CDR3 is built from 11 residues. The CDR3 is CASSLRGAQYF. The DNA for the CDR3 is TGTGCCAGCAGCTTGCGGGGCGCGCAGTATTTT.

The chain recombines TRBV5-6 with TRBJ2-2, with 12 bases lining up with TRBD2. CDR3 length: 17 residues. Losses at the gene ends were 0 bases for V and 4 bases for J; bases not matched to a gene: 4. The germline gives CDR1 SGHDT, CDR2 YYEEEE. CDR3 sequence reads: CASSLVLAGGPTGELFF. The CDR3 region has the DNA TGTGCCAGCAGCTTGGTACTAGCGGGAGGACCCACCGGGGAGCTGTTTTTT.

V and J are TRBV30 and TRBJ1-2, with TRBD1 matching over 7 bases. CDR1 is GTSNPN, CDR2 SVGIG, per germline (reference sequence). V gave up 3 bases and J gave up 0 bases; unmatched junction bases: 7. The CDR3 sequence is 15 residues long. CDR3 sequence (DNA): TGTGCCTGGAGACACGAGGGGACAGCTAACTATGGCTACACCTTC. Protein product: CAWRHEGTANYGYTF.

The CDR3 coding sequence is TGTGCCAGCAGTACTAGCAGGTCCTACAATGAGCAGTTCTTC. As protein: CASSTSRSYNEQFF. This chain uses TRBV7-2 with TRBJ2-1, with a weak D call TRBD2 (6 bases). The CDR3 is made up of 14 amino acids. V lost 6 bases, J lost 1 base, and 10 bases lay in between. Germline V gene sequence: CDR1 SGHTA, CDR2 FQGNSA.

The CDR3: CASSPPRASPYEQYF. Here the CDR3 DNA reads TGTGCCAGCAGCCCTCCCCGGGCCAGCCCCTACGAGCAGTACTTC. This sequence joins TRBV7-9 and TRBJ2-7; unclear D gene. With 5 bases removed from V and 2 bases from J, the gap between germline ends came to 16 bases. The germline CDR1 and CDR2 sequences are SEHNR and FQNEAQ (reference sequence). CDR3 size: 15 residues.

This chain links TRBV10-3 with TRBJ1-2; D is uncertain. The CDR3 runs 14 residues. V dropped 7 bases and J dropped 10 bases, with 22 bases sitting between them. Germline V gives CDR1 ENHRY, CDR2 SYGVKD. CDR3 sequence (DNA): TGTGCCATCACCGACGTACAGCGGAATGGAGTCTACACCTTC. This gives the protein CAITDVQRNGVYTF.

The chain has TRBV7-8 and TRBJ1-2; D is ambiguous. V lost 1 base and J 2 bases, leaving 11 bases between the germline ends. The CDR3 covers 15 residues. Germline V lookup: CDR1 SGHVS, CDR2 FQNEAQ. DNA for the CDR3: TGTGCCAGCAGCTTAGTTTTTAGAGGGAACTATGGCTACACCTTC. This codes for CASSLVFRGNYGYTF.

The chain links TRBV19 to TRBJ2-5, with D maybe TRBD1 (5 bases). V was clipped by 10 bases and J by 2 bases, with 14 bases between them. The CDR3 has 13 residues. Germline V lookup: CDR1 LNHDA, CDR2 SQIVND (reference sequence). The CDR3, as DNA: TGTGCCACCACGACAGAGTTGCAAGAGACCCAGTACTTC. This codes for CATTTELQETQYF.

This clone has more than one count but fewer than ten. The chain links TRBV7-2 to TRBJ1-3, with D maybe TRBD1 (6 bases). This CDR3 spans 17 amino acids. V was trimmed by 2 bases and J by 2 bases, leaving 16 bases between them. CDR1 is SGHTA and CDR2 is FQGNSA in the germline V gene. The CDR3 nucleotides read TGTGCCAGCAGCTTATATGGTAGTACAGGGCCTGGAAACACCATATATTTT. This gives the protein CASSLYGSTGPGNTIYF.

This chain joins TRBV9 and TRBJ2-2, with 12 bases matching TRBD2. This CDR3 is built from 18 residues. J lost 0 bases, V lost 4 bases, and 7 bases had no gene match. The germline gives CDR1 SGDLS, CDR2 YYNGEE. Here the CDR3 DNA reads TGTGCCAGCAGCTTGGGACTAGCGGGCGCCGCGAACACCGGGGAGCTGTTTTTT. Protein: CASSLGLAGAANTGELFF. Combining the CDR3 with reference TRBV9 and TRBJ2-2 gives the whole variable domain DSGVTQTPKHLITATGQRVTLRCSPRSGDLSVYWYQQSLDQGLQFLIQYYNGEERAKGNILERFSAQQFPDLHSELNLSSLELGDSALYFCASSLGLAGAANTGELFFGEGSRLTVL.

V gene TRBV5-6 combines with J gene TRBJ2-7; weak D call: TRBD2 (5 bases). The germline V gene encodes CDR1 SGHDT and CDR2 YYEEEE. The V gene lost 4 bases and the J gene lost 7 bases, with 15 bases spanning the gap. This CDR3 contains 13 residues. The CDR3 sequence is CASSDSGLREQYF. As DNA, the CDR3 is TGTGCCAGCAGCGATTCGGGGTTGAGGGAGCAGTACTTC.

The rearrangement uses TRBV6-5 and TRBJ2-1; tentatively, D is TRBD2 (5 bases). Germline V gene sequence: CDR1 MNHEY, CDR2 SVGAGI. This CDR3 is built from 16 residues. Trimming shortened V by 2 bases and J by 0 bases, and 11 bases separated the two germline ends. CDR3 in amino acids: CASSYLDWGSYNEQFF. CDR3 in DNA: TGTGCCAGCAGTTACCTGGACTGGGGCTCCTACAATGAGCAGTTCTTC.

The chain recombines TRBV6-6 with TRBJ2-7, with TRBD1 as a possible D gene (6 bases). CDR3 length: 16 residues. V lost 5 bases, J lost 6 bases, and 23 bases lay in between. CDR1 is MNHNY and CDR2 is SVGAGI in the germline V gene (reference sequence). This CDR3 reads CASSAWSDSLGSEQYF. The CDR3 coding sequence is TGTGCCAGCAGTGCCTGGTCGGACAGTCTGGGGAGCGAGCAGTACTTC.

The chain couples TRBV18 to TRBJ1-2; D possibly corresponds to TRBD1 (6 bases). The length of the CDR3 is 16 residues. Germline loops: CDR1 KGHSH, CDR2 LQKENI. Trimming stripped 0 bases from V and 6 bases from J, with 17 bases between. The CDR3 protein is CASSPPRSRGDNGYTF. CDR3 sequence (DNA): TGTGCCAGCTCACCACCGAGGAGCAGGGGAGATAATGGCTACACCTTC.

This clone was seen a few times. Here the CDR3 DNA reads TGCGCCAGCAGCTGGTCCCCAGGGAGGCCGACTGAAGCTTTCTTT. It codes for CASSWSPGRPTEAFF. The chain recombines TRBV5-1 with TRBJ1-1, with a tentative D call TRBD1 (5 bases). V was clipped by 3 bases and J by 5 bases, with 17 bases between them. Germline-derived CDR1 and CDR2 are SGHRS and YFSETQ. CDR3 length equals 15 residues.

The chain recombines TRBV6-6 with TRBJ2-1, with TRBD1 identical over 9 bases. CDR3 length: 14 residues. Trimming at V came to 0 bases and at J to 7 bases, leaving 1 base not matched to a gene. Germline CDR1 MNHNY, CDR2 SVGAGI (reference sequence). Written as DNA, the CDR3 is TGTGCCAGCAGTTACTCGACAGGGGGGAATGAGCAGTTCTTC. Its translation: CASSYSTGGNEQFF.

The rearrangement links TRBV7-2 to TRBJ2-5; D unclear. Germline V lookup: CDR1 SGHTA, CDR2 FQGNSA. The V and J ends lost 1 base and 0 bases respectively, with 6 bases between them. The CDR3 extends over 14 amino acids. CDR3 sequence reads: CASSLESNQETQYF. The CDR3 DNA reads TGTGCCAGCAGCTTAGAATCAAACCAAGAGACCCAGTACTTC.

CDR3 sequence: CASSFPQGFEQYF. DNA of the CDR3: TGTGCCAGCAGTTTCCCCCAGGGTTTCGAGCAGTACTTC. The chain recombines TRBV7-9 with TRBJ2-7, with a weak D call TRBD1 (5 bases). Trimming left V 6 bases short and J 6 bases short, with 15 bases between. Germline V gives CDR1 SEHNR, CDR2 FQNEAQ (reference sequence). The CDR3 spans 13 residues.

This chain uses TRBV5-1 with TRBJ2-1; the match to TRBD2 covers 15 bases. Germline V gene lookup returns CDR1 SGHRS and CDR2 YFSETQ. This CDR3 has 19 amino acids. The ends lost 1 base at V and 3 bases at J; junction bases unmatched: 8. Here the CDR3 DNA reads TGCGCCAGCAGCTTGAGGACTAGCGGGAGGGCCGGGATCTACAATGAGCAGTTCTTC. Encoded protein: CASSLRTSGRAGIYNEQFF.

This chain links TRBV20-1 with TRBJ2-7, with no clear D. V lost 7 bases and J 0 bases, leaving 7 bases between the germline ends. The CDR3 extends over 11 amino acids. Germline lookup yields CDR1 DFQATT and CDR2 SNEGSKA (reference sequence). DNA for the CDR3: TGCAGTGGCGCTATCTCCTACGAGCAGTACTTC. Residues: CSGAISYEQYF.

The rearrangement joins TRBV14 to TRBJ1-2, with 7 positions matching TRBD1. V shed 4 bases, J shed 4 bases, and the junction held 6 bases outside the gene matches. The CDR3 has 14 amino acids. The germline CDR1 and CDR2 sequences are SGHDN and FVKESK. DNA of the CDR3: TGTGCCAGCAGCCCTCAGACAGGGATCTATGGCTACACCTTC. This translates into CASSPQTGIYGYTF.

This chain uses TRBV14 with TRBJ2-2; D is unclear. The germline V gene has CDR1 SGHDN and CDR2 FVKESK. The ends were cut back, 1 base at V and 5 bases at J, with 8 bases in the middle. This CDR3 has 14 amino acids. The CDR3 sequence is CASSQGLKTGELFF. The CDR3 region has the DNA TGTGCCAGCAGCCAAGGACTGAAAACCGGGGAGCTGTTTTTT.

CDR3 DNA sequence: TGTGCCAGCGGCCCAGCGTCCGAGTACGAGCAGTACTTC. Translation gives CASGPASEYEQYF. The gene calls are TRBV6-1 and TRBJ2-7; D gene uncertain. V was cut by 8 bases and J by 4 bases, with 15 bases left in between. The length of the CDR3 is 13 residues. The germline CDR1 and CDR2 sequences are MNHNS and SASEGT.

Only a few counts were recorded for this clone. This rearrangement joins TRBV7-1 to TRBJ2-7, with TRBD2 matching 12 bases. TRBV7-1 is given ORF status, its function remaining uncertain. The CDR3 runs to 18 residues. The V segment lost 4 bases and the J segment 3 bases; nucleotides outside the gene matches: 13. The CDR3 reads CASSLAMTSGSVFYEQYF. DNA for the CDR3: TGTGCCAGCAGCTTAGCTATGACTAGCGGGAGTGTGTTCTACGAGCAGTACTTC.

V and J are TRBV18 and TRBJ2-2; D remains ambiguous. Per the germline V gene, CDR1 is KGHSH and CDR2 is LQKENI. The CDR3 loop spans 13 amino acids. V lost 0 bases, J lost 5 bases, and 4 bases lay in between. CDR3 nucleotide sequence: TGTGCCAGCTCACCACCCGTTACCGGGGAGCTGTTTTTT. It encodes CASSPPVTGELFF.

The V call is TRBV14, the J call TRBJ1-2; TRBD1 agrees at 9 bases. With 4 bases clipped from V and 8 bases from J, the junction kept 5 bases outside the gene matches. Germline loops: CDR1 SGHDN, CDR2 FVKESK. The CDR3 is 13 amino acids. In DNA, the CDR3 is TGTGCCAGCAGCCGAGGACAGGGGAGAGGCTACACCTTC. Protein product: CASSRGQGRGYTF.

The chain recombines TRBV19 with TRBJ2-3; D is unresolved. The CDR3 has 14 amino acids. V was trimmed by 3 bases and J by 4 bases, leaving 11 bases between them. Germline-derived CDR1 and CDR2 are LNHDA and SQIVND (reference sequence). The CDR3 spells CASSIRSQADTQYF. The CDR3 DNA sequence: TGTGCCAGTAGTATTCGTAGTCAGGCAGATACGCAGTATTTT.

This clone appeared once. V is TRBV7-2 and J is TRBJ1-1; D is uncertain. V was pared by 0 bases and J by 4 bases, with 6 bases between. The germline V gene has CDR1 SGHTA and CDR2 FQGNSA. The CDR3 loop spans 13 amino acids. This chain's CDR3 is CASSLARVTEAFF. DNA for the CDR3: TGTGCCAGCAGCTTAGCGAGGGTCACTGAAGCTTTCTTT.

The chain links TRBV4-1 to TRBJ2-7; D possibly corresponds to TRBD1 (6 bases). Germline CDR1 is MGHRA and CDR2 is YSYEKL. Trimming left V 1 base short and J 2 bases short, with 12 bases between. The CDR3 runs 15 residues. The CDR3 DNA follows: TGCGCCAGCAGCCAAGGCCCAGGGGACCCCTACGAGCAGTACTTC. Residues: CASSQGPGDPYEQYF.